This TCR beta chain emerged from a study of cytomegalovirus exposure and HLA in healthy donors. Study-wide context: As an earlier analysis found, about 190 million T cells yielded some 120 million unique TCR beta sequences.

About this clone itself: The antigen remains unidentified.

Every donor was a healthy person donating bone marrow. Vbeta (60) and Jbeta (13) primers were used in the PCR. The table came from immunoSEQ multiplex PCR; TCRdb's copy has only in-frame clones and leaves some out. The sample consists of some 150,000 clones, around 80% of them appearing once. The study's findings and limits: Rare TCR sequences predominated, though certain public TCRs were found in many donors. In all likelihood, a cluster of highly shared sequence variants was a sequencing artifact.

The source material was PBMCs. This sequence originates from a man aged 25-40 years in good health and CMV-seronegative.

The CDR3 loop is CASSPRSKNTEAFF. DNA for the CDR3: TGTGCCAGCAGCCCGAGGAGCAAGAACACTGAAGCTTTCTTT. V is TRBV5-8 and J is TRBJ1-1; D uncertain. Germline V gene lookup returns CDR1 SGHTS and CDR2 YDEGEE. V was clipped by 4 bases and J by 1 base, with 11 bases between them. The CDR3 extends over 14 amino acids.